The 8 T cell receptor beta chains below come from one sample, sequenced in a study of cytomegalovirus exposure and HLA in healthy donors. The PCR was carried out with 60 Vbeta primers and 13 Jbeta primers. TCRdb's copy holds only in-frame clones and misses some; the assay was immunoSEQ multiplex PCR. The table lists about 140,000 clones, approximately 80% of them singletons. Sequenced material: PBMCs. Receptor source: a woman in her 40s in good health and CMV-seropositive.

This clone was counted a single time. Relative to the germline gene, one junction end is altered; a read error may explain this. This chain uses TRBV7-9 with TRBJ2-5, with 16 positions matching TRBD2. Germline CDR1 SEHNR, CDR2 FQNEAQ (reference sequence). The CDR3 covers 17 residues. DNA of the CDR3: TGTTCCAGCAGGCCGGGACTAGCGGGAGGGATGGAAGAGACCCAGTACTTC. Protein: CSSRPGLAGGMEETQYF. Supplemented by reference TRBV7-9 and TRBJ2-5, the full variable domain reads DTGVSQNPRHKITKRGQNVTFRCDPISEHNRLYWYRQTLGQGPEFLTYFQNEAQLEKSRLLSDRFSAERPKGSFSTLEIQRTEQGDSAMYLCSSRPGLAGGMEETQYFGPGTRLLVL.

This chain's CDR3 is CSAAGGGGLGETQYF. In DNA, the CDR3 is TGCAGCGCAGCGGGAGGGGGAGGACTAGGGGAGACCCAGTACTTC. The chain is built from TRBV29-1 and TRBJ2-5, with 10 bases fitting TRBD2. CDR1 is SQVTM and CDR2 is ANQGSEA in the germline V gene. Trimming at V came to 7 bases and at J to 5 bases, leaving 13 bases not matched to a gene. The CDR3 extends over 15 amino acids. The variable domain in full, with the rest retrieved from reference TRBV29-1 and TRBJ2-5, is SAVISQKPSRDICQRGTSLTIQCQVDSQVTMMFWYRQQPGQSLTLIATANQGSEATYESGFVIDKFPISRPNLTFSTLTVSNMSPEDSSIYLCSAAGGGGLGETQYFGPGTRLLVL.

V and J are TRBV10-3 and TRBJ2-2, with 8 bases fitting TRBD1. The CDR3 runs to 15 residues. Germline CDR1 reads ENHRY; CDR2 reads SYGVKD. The V and J ends lost 0 bases and 3 bases, in that order; junction bases with no gene match: 0. The CDR3 region has the DNA TGTGCCATCAGTGAGTCGGACAGGGACACCGGGGAGCTGTTTTTT. It encodes CAISESDRDTGELFF.

V usage is TRBV29-1 and J usage is TRBJ2-3; no reliable D call. With 6 bases removed from V and 2 bases from J, the gap between germline ends came to 12 bases. CDR3 length equals 13 residues. Germline V gives CDR1 SQVTM, CDR2 ANQGSEA. CDR3 protein: CSVGYGFTDTQYF. DNA for the CDR3: TGCAGCGTCGGGTACGGATTCACAGATACGCAGTATTTT.

The CDR3 loop is CASSTSGNTGELFF. The CDR3 DNA follows: TGCGCCAGCAGTACTAGCGGGAACACCGGGGAGCTGTTTTTT. V and J are TRBV5-1 and TRBJ2-2; 8 nucleotides match TRBD2. CDR1 is SGHRS, CDR2 YFSETQ, per germline. V shed 5 bases, J shed 1 base, and the junction held 1 base outside the gene matches. The CDR3 is 14 amino acids.

The chain is built from TRBV19 and TRBJ2-3; D is undetermined. Germline V gene data show CDR1 as LNHDA and CDR2 as SQIVND (reference sequence). V lost 1 base and J lost 4, with 9 bases in between. CDR3 length: 14 residues. The CDR3 region has the DNA TGTGCCAGTAGTATAGGTAACAGTGCAGATACGCAGTATTTT. Its protein product is CASSIGNSADTQYF.

The rearrangement uses TRBV30 and TRBJ2-5; 12 positions agree with TRBD1. This CDR3 has 17 residues. J was trimmed by 5 bases and V by 0 bases; bases with no gene match: 10. Germline CDR1 reads GTSNPN; CDR2 reads SVGIG (reference sequence). CDR3 residues: CAWSVSGTGGIGETQYF. CDR3 in DNA: TGTGCCTGGAGTGTTTCCGGGACAGGGGGCATCGGGGAGACCCAGTACTTC.

The rearrangement uses TRBV11-2 and TRBJ1-5, with TRBD1 identical over 7 bases. Germline V CDR1 and CDR2: SGHAT, FQNNGV. Trimming removed 5 bases from V and 2 bases from J; junction bases left unmatched: 0. CDR3 length equals 13 residues. The CDR3, as DNA: TGTGCCAGCAGCACAGGGGGCAATCAGCCCCAGCATTTT. Translation gives CASSTGGNQPQHF.